This T cell receptor beta chain stems from a study of T cell responses to AZD1222 COVID-19 vaccine. The protocol was immunoSEQ multiplex PCR, while the TCRdb copy is restricted to in-frame clones and leaves out a portion. Of 110,000 to 150,000 clones in the sample, 89% were seen once. The germline V gene encodes CDR1 KGHSH and CDR2 LQKENI. The CDR3 extends over 14 amino acids. V lost 2 bases to trimming and J lost 2 bases, with 9 bases between them. Worth noting for this clone: Its antigen is unknown.

Study-wide findings and caveats: Females made up more of the donors, who were largely white British, and clonal diversity may have come out too low.

This chain joins TRBV18 and TRBJ1-2; D is possibly TRBD1 (6 bases). This material consisted of peripheral blood, taken on day 0 of AZD1222 vaccination. The source is an adult in good health. This CDR3 reads CASSPSTGNYGYTF. The CDR3 nucleotides are TGTGCCAGCTCACCAAGCACAGGGAACTATGGCTACACCTTC.